This TCR beta chain came from a study of T-cell reconstitution after alpha-beta-depleted transplantation in children. Regarding the study as a whole: The high TCRbeta diversity at day 60 in some patients came from surviving recipient T cells and thymic progenitors. By about two months after transplant, alpha-beta T cells reportedly arose from several hundred graft clones that had expanded.

The library targeted TCRbeta and was prepared with unique molecular identifiers. From the PCR reads, TCRdb called clonotypes with MiXCR, one entry per CDR3 protein. This sample has 540,000 or so distinct CDR3 sequences, with roughly 23% found just once. Trimming removed 4 bases from V and 4 bases from J, with 18 bases in between. CDR3 length: 16 residues. Worth noting for this clonotype: Its specificity is not known.

The chain is built from TRBV12-3 or TRBV12-4 and TRBJ2-3; D unclear. The material was PBMCs, mostly from graft donor cells, obtained 360 days after TCRalphabeta/CD19-depleted stem cell transplant. The TCR comes from a boy in the first two years of life who had a stem cell transplant for acute myeloid leukemia, so the T cells may come from the graft donor. This chain's CDR3 is CASSSRVRRVADTQYF. In DNA, the CDR3 is TGTGCCAGCAGTTCCCGTGTCCGCCGGGTAGCAGATACGCAGTATTTT.